This record covers a single TCR beta chain. The method was immunoSEQ multiplex PCR; TCRdb's version includes in-frame clones alone and lacks a portion of them. The data show 45,000 to 60,000 clones, more than 80% seen once. The germline V and J ends were trimmed by 4 bases and 0 bases, with 8 bases remaining between them. Germline CDR1 and CDR2: SGHNT and YYREEE (reference sequence). The CDR3 length is 13 residues. The source of this sequence is a man between 40 and 49 years old with rheumatoid arthritis. The rearrangement uses TRBV5-4 and TRBJ2-7; possible D gene TRBD1, 6 bases. Source material: PBMCs. The CDR3 DNA reads as TGTGCCAGCAGCCCAGGGGTCTCCTACGAGCAGTACTTC. Translation: CASSPGVSYEQYF.